Presented here are 9 T cell receptor beta chains from one specimen sequenced in a study of HIV-infected patients and healthy controls. Alpha and beta constant-region primers primed reverse transcription of approximately 460 ng RNA. Alpha and beta chain libraries were made separately by chain-specific third strand synthesis with multiplexing indices. TCRdb fed the 5' RACE reads into MiXCR, producing one record per CDR3 protein. This table holds over 10,000 distinct CDR3 sequences, under 6.5% found once. The repertoire came from unfractionated whole blood and reflected all unsorted peripheral T cells. Material: blood. The origin of the receptors is an adult in good health.

This clonotype has ten or more counts. V usage is TRBV20-1 and J usage is TRBJ1-2; 7 bases are shared with TRBD1. V gave up 2 bases and J gave up 5 bases; unmatched junction bases: 8. The CDR3 is 14 residues long. Germline V gene data show CDR1 as DFQATT and CDR2 as SNEGSKA (reference sequence). The CDR3 sequence is CSARTGVSLYGYTF. The CDR3 DNA reads TGCAGTGCTAGAACAGGGGTTTCCCTTTATGGCTACACCTTC.

This clonotype is medium-sized in the sample. CDR3 region: CATSEEGVDGNTIYF. CDR3 bases: TGTGCCACCAGTGAAGAGGGGGTGGATGGAAACACCATATATTTT. The rearrangement uses TRBV24-1 and TRBJ1-3; TRBD1 might be the D (6 bases). CDR1 and CDR2 (germline): KGHDR, SFDVKD. This CDR3 is 15 amino acids long. The ends were cut back, 4 bases at V and 3 bases at J, with 12 bases in the middle.

This clonotype showed up many times. J is TRBJ1-1 and V is TRBV6-5; 7 nucleotides line up with TRBD1. Germline trimming cut 6 bases from V and 1 base from J; bases unmatched to any gene: 5. This CDR3 region has 14 residues. Germline loops: CDR1 MNHEY, CDR2 SVGAGI. The CDR3 DNA reads TGTGCCAGCAGAGTTCACAGGGGGAACACTGAAGCTTTCTTT. As protein: CASRVHRGNTEAFF.

In this sample, this clonotype turned up many times. This sequence joins TRBV9 and TRBJ2-5, with 14 bases lining up with TRBD2. From germline, CDR1 is SGDLS and CDR2 YYNGEE. V shed 2 bases, J shed 4 bases, and the junction held 1 base outside the gene matches. The CDR3 covers 15 residues. CDR3 protein: CASSVGLAGVETQYF. The CDR3 region has the DNA TGTGCCAGCAGCGTGGGACTAGCGGGGGTAGAGACCCAGTACTTC.

Relative to its sample, this clonotype is medium-sized (0.01 to 0.1%). The chain uses TRBV12-3 or TRBV12-4 and TRBJ1-1; TRBD1 aligns across 8 bases. J gave up 1 base and V 1 base, and 11 bases lay outside the gene matches. This CDR3 is 18 amino acids long. CDR3 region: CASSLGQGAWGKNTEAFF. The DNA for the CDR3 is TGTGCCAGCAGTTTAGGTCAGGGGGCGTGGGGAAAGAACACTGAAGCTTTCTTT.

This chain joins TRBV6-6 and TRBJ1-2, with a tentative D call TRBD1 (5 bases). The germline V gene has CDR1 MNHNY and CDR2 SVGAGI (reference sequence). The V gene lost 3 bases and the J gene lost 8 bases, with 19 bases spanning the gap. The CDR3 covers 15 residues. The CDR3 sequence: CASSYMEQDTRGYTF. In DNA form, the CDR3 reads TGTGCCAGCAGTTATATGGAGCAGGACACACGGGGCTACACCTTC.

This chain connects TRBV5-1 to TRBJ2-7, with 8 bases fitting TRBD1. This CDR3 region has 15 residues. Looked up from germline, CDR1 is SGHRS and CDR2 is YFSETQ. The ends lost 1 base at V and 7 bases at J; junction bases unmatched: 10. The DNA of the CDR3 is TGCGCCAGCAGCTTGTTACAGGGGGAACTTTGGGAGCAGTACTTC. Translated, it gives CASSLLQGELWEQYF.

This clonotype is medium-sized by share. CDR3 DNA sequence: TGCAGCGTTGACGGGACACTTTACAATGAGCAGTTCTTC. Translated, it gives CSVDGTLYNEQFF. The chain recombines TRBV29-1 with TRBJ2-1; tentatively, D is TRBD1 (6 bases). From germline, CDR1 is SQVTM and CDR2 ANQGSEA. The CDR3 sequence is 13 residues long. The ends were cut back, 3 bases at V and 4 bases at J, with 10 bases in the middle.

Sample share makes this clonotype medium-sized. The chain uses TRBV12-3 or TRBV12-4 and TRBJ1-3; a possible D gene is TRBD1 (5 bases). This CDR3 contains 12 residues. V lost 8 bases to trimming and J lost 1 base, with 6 bases between them. CDR3 protein: CASGGSGNTIYF. CDR3 coding DNA: TGTGCCAGCGGGGGATCTGGAAACACCATATATTTT.